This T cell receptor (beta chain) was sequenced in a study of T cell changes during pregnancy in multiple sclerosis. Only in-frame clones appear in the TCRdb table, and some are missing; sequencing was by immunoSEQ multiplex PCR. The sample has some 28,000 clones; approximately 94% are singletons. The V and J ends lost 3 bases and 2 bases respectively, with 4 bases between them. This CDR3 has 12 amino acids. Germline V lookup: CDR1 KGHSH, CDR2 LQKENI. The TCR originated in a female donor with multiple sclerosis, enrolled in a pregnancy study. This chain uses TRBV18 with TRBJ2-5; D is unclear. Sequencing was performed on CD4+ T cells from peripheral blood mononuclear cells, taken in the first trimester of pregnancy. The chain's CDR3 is CASSPIQETQYF. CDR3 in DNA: TGTGCCAGCTCACCTATACAAGAGACCCAGTACTTC.